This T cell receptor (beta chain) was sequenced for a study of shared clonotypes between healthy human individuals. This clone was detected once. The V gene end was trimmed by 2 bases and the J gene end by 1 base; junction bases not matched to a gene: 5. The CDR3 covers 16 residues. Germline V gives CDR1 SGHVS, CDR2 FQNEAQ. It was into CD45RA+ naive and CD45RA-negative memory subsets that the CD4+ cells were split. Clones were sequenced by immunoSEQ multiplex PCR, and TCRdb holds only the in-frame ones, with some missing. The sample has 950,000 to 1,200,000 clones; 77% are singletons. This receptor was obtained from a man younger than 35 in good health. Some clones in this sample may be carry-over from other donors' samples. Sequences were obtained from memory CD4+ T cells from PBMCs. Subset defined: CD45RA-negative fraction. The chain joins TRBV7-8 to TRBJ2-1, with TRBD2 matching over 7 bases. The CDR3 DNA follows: TGTGCCAGCAGCTTAAAACGGACTAGATCCTACAATGAGCAGTTCTTC. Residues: CASSLKRTRSYNEQFF.